Below, 14 T cell receptor beta chains from the same sample are listed, as sequenced in a study of long-term antiretroviral therapy in people with HIV. Survey-level resolution applied to immunoSEQ assay v3.0. The protocol was immunoSEQ multiplex PCR, while the TCRdb copy is restricted to in-frame clones and leaves out a portion. Of roughly 25,000 clones listed, about 92% are singletons. Sequenced here: unsorted PBMCs, sampled 7.6 years after starting antiretroviral therapy. Receptors were obtained from a woman aged 40 to 49 with HIV.

The V gene is TRBV5-1, the J gene TRBJ1-2; no reliable D call. The CDR3 length is 13 residues. Germline V gene data show CDR1 as SGHRS and CDR2 as YFSETQ. Trimming cost V 1 base and J 5 bases, with 9 bases left between them. The DNA for the CDR3 is TGCGCCAGCAGCTTGTCGAGTTCGTATGGCTACACCTTC. This codes for CASSLSSSYGYTF.

This chain connects TRBV7-6 to TRBJ2-2; D is uncertain. Germline V CDR1 and CDR2: SGHVS, FNYEAQ. Trimming left V 5 bases short and J 2 bases short, with 9 bases between. The length of the CDR3 is 14 residues. The CDR3 sequence is CASSRVTNTGELFF. Here the CDR3 DNA reads TGTGCCAGCAGCCGGGTCACAAACACCGGGGAGCTGTTTTTT.

The sample holds one count of this clone. V is TRBV6-5 and J is TRBJ1-2, with D possibly TRBD1 on 5 matching bases. CDR3 length: 16 residues. V lost 4 bases, J lost 2 bases, and 17 bases lay in between. Germline CDR1 and CDR2: MNHEY and SVGAGI. The CDR3 reads CASSSVRPTVNYGYTF. DNA for the CDR3: TGTGCCAGCAGTTCCGTCCGACCGACAGTAAACTATGGCTACACCTTC.

The V call is TRBV11-2, the J call TRBJ2-7, with TRBD1 identical over 9 bases. Trimming took 5 bases from V and 3 from J; bases not matched to a gene: 11. This CDR3 region has 16 residues. The germline gives CDR1 SGHAT, CDR2 FQNNGV. CDR3 in amino acids: CASSPPGQGQVYEQYF. In DNA form, the CDR3 reads TGTGCCAGCAGCCCGCCGGGACAGGGTCAGGTCTACGAGCAGTACTTC.

The chain couples TRBV19 to TRBJ2-5, with TRBD2 identical over 8 bases. Germline V gene lookup returns CDR1 LNHDA and CDR2 SQIVND (reference sequence). With V trimmed by 7 bases and J by 5 bases, 21 bases remained unmatched. The CDR3 totals 18 residues. CDR3: CASTQGLAGGWTGETQYF. The CDR3 bases are TGTGCCAGTACCCAAGGCCTGGCGGGGGGCTGGACTGGGGAGACCCAGTACTTC.

This chain uses TRBV6-5 with TRBJ1-2; D is uncertain. The CDR3 is 13 residues long. Germline assignment: CDR1 MNHEY and CDR2 SVGAGI. V was cut by 0 bases and J by 8 bases, with 10 bases left in between. In nucleotides, the CDR3 is TGTGCCAGCAGTTACTCGACCGGGAACGGCTACACCTTC. It is translated as CASSYSTGNGYTF.

The chain has TRBV19 and TRBJ2-3; D is perhaps TRBD1 (5 bases). Looked up from germline, CDR1 is LNHDA and CDR2 is SQIVND (reference sequence). V lost 5 bases and J 0 bases, leaving 15 bases between the germline ends. This CDR3 has 16 residues. This CDR3 is CASSGAGRSSTDTQYF. The CDR3 DNA reads as TGTGCCAGTAGTGGGGCAGGACGTTCTAGCACAGATACGCAGTATTTT.

V and J are TRBV6-6 and TRBJ1-5; tentatively, D is TRBD1 (5 bases). The germline gives CDR1 MNHNY, CDR2 SVGAGI (reference sequence). The ends were cut back, 3 bases at V and 1 base at J, with 13 bases in the middle. The CDR3 runs to 16 residues. The CDR3, as DNA: TGTGCCAGCAGTTATAGAACAGGAGAAAGCAATCAGCCCCAGCATTTT. Its protein is CASSYRTGESNQPQHF.

V gene TRBV18 combines with J gene TRBJ2-7, with unresolved D. Germline V gives CDR1 KGHSH, CDR2 LQKENI. V dropped 6 bases and J dropped 4 bases, with 16 bases sitting between them. This CDR3 spans 14 amino acids. The CDR3 DNA follows: TGTGCCAGCTCCCCGGATGGCGTTGAATACGAGCAGTACTTC. Translating gives CASSPDGVEYEQYF.

The chain links TRBV2 to TRBJ1-1, with 11 bases fitting TRBD1. CDR1 SNHLY and CDR2 FYNNEI come from the germline V gene. Losses at the gene ends were 8 bases for V and 11 bases for J; bases not matched to a gene: 10. The CDR3 is 13 residues long. The CDR3, as DNA: TGTGCCAGCCGGACAGGGACAGGGGGGGCCGCTTTCTTT. Translating it yields CASRTGTGGAAFF.

The gene calls are TRBV7-2 and TRBJ1-1; no clear D gene. The V and J ends lost 5 bases and 1 base respectively, with 8 bases between them. Germline V CDR1 and CDR2: SGHTA, FQGNSA. The CDR3 runs 13 residues. CDR3 in amino acids: CASSRPGNTEAFF. Written as DNA, the CDR3 is TGTGCCAGCAGCCGACCAGGGAACACTGAAGCTTTCTTT.

The genes are TRBV19 and TRBJ2-1, with TRBD2 matching 10 bases. This CDR3 region has 14 residues. V shed 3 bases and J 8 bases; nucleotides not matched to a gene: 4. Germline loops: CDR1 LNHDA, CDR2 SQIVND (reference sequence). The chain's CDR3 is CASSIERGGHEQFF. CDR3 DNA sequence: TGTGCCAGTAGTATTGAGCGGGGGGGCCATGAGCAGTTCTTC.

This chain connects TRBV6-1 to TRBJ1-2; TRBD1 matches 9 bases. Germline loops: CDR1 MNHNS, CDR2 SASEGT. Unmatched junction bases numbered 15, after V lost 2 bases and J lost 8 bases. The CDR3 length is 17 residues. CDR3 residues: CASSENRVWGTGYGYTF. DNA for the CDR3: TGTGCCAGCAGTGAAAACAGGGTTTGGGGGACAGGGTACGGCTACACCTTC.

The rearrangement links TRBV4-1 to TRBJ1-1; D remains ambiguous. Trimming took 0 bases from V and 1 from J, leaving 6 bases between them. CDR1 MGHRA and CDR2 YSYEKL come from the germline V gene. CDR3 length: 14 amino acids. CDR3 bases: TGCGCCAGCAGCCAAGATTGGAGGAACACTGAAGCTTTCTTT. Translation gives CASSQDWRNTEAFF.